What follows are 8 T cell receptor beta chains derived from one specimen sequenced in a study of human T cells and chemical hapten exposure. As for time point: pre-sensitization, week 0. Treatment: therapeutic diphenylcyclopropenone sensitization with weekly scalp DPC. TCRdb redid the calling of the RACE reads with MiXCR, one entry per CDR3 protein. Altogether 60,000 or so distinct CDR3 sequences are present, roughly 10% being singletons, with the ten largest covering 8% to 10%. The source material was whole blood, sampled in connection with sensitization to the hapten diphenylcyclopropenone (DPC). These receptors all come from a middle-aged man with alopecia areata. Some clones in this sample may be carry-over from other donors' samples.

This clonotype was recorded a few times. V and J are TRBV6-5 and TRBJ1-2; D gene uncertain. The CDR3 spans 14 residues. V was pared by 6 bases and J by 4 bases, with 15 bases between. The germline V gene encodes CDR1 MNHEY and CDR2 SVGAGI. CDR3 sequence: CASRPSGGLYGYTF. CDR3 DNA sequence: TGTGCCAGCAGACCGTCTGGAGGGCTCTATGGCTACACCTTC.

This clonotype was seen repeatedly, ten times or more. The chain is built from TRBV7-9 and TRBJ2-5; TRBD2 aligns across 11 bases. V shed 4 bases, J shed 6 bases, and the junction held 7 bases outside the gene matches. CDR3 size: 15 residues. CDR1 and CDR2 from the germline V gene are SEHNR and FQNEAQ (reference sequence). CDR3 loop: CASSSPGLAAQTQYF. DNA of the CDR3: TGTGCCAGCAGCTCTCCGGGACTAGCGGCCCAGACCCAGTACTTC. Full variable domain (remainder filled in from reference TRBV7-9 and TRBJ2-5): DTGVSQNPRHKITKRGQNVTFRCDPISEHNRLYWYRQTLGQGPEFLTYFQNEAQLEKSRLLSDRFSAERPKGSFSTLEIQRTEQGDSAMYLCASSSPGLAAQTQYFGPGTRLLVL.

The rearrangement links TRBV11-2 to TRBJ2-1, with D possibly being TRBD1 (5 bases). Germline V gene lookup returns CDR1 SGHAT and CDR2 FQNNGV. V lost 4 bases and J 5 bases, leaving 15 bases between the germline ends. The CDR3 contains 15 residues. Here the CDR3 DNA reads TGTGCCAGCAGCTCCCCCTTAGACAGAAACAATGAGCAGTTCTTC. Translating gives CASSSPLDRNNEQFF.

This clonotype was observed once. A read error may account for a junction end that differs from germline. The rearrangement joins TRBV11-2 to TRBJ2-2, with D tentatively TRBD2 (6 bases). Looked up from germline, CDR1 is SGHAT and CDR2 is FQNNGV. The CDR3 contains 14 residues. The CDR3 coding sequence is TGTGCCAGCAGCCCCGGTCGGGGGACCGGGGAGCCGTTTTTT. It codes for CASSPGRGTGEPFF.

This clonotype has ten or more counts. The gene calls are TRBV18 and TRBJ1-1; D not certain. The CDR3 loop spans 13 amino acids. V was clipped by 2 bases and J by 1 base, with 5 bases between them. The germline V gene encodes CDR1 KGHSH and CDR2 LQKENI. Written as DNA, the CDR3 is TGTGCCAGCTCACCAGTGCAGAACACTGAAGCTTTCTTT. Translating it yields CASSPVQNTEAFF.

This clonotype was seen repeatedly, ten times or more. The chain is built from TRBV25-1 and TRBJ2-1; 12 positions match TRBD2. Losses at the gene ends were 3 bases for V and 7 bases for J; bases not matched to a gene: 1. The CDR3 is 14 residues long. Germline V gives CDR1 MGHDK, CDR2 SYGVNS. Here the CDR3 reads CASSETSGRNEQFF. The CDR3 nucleotides read TGTGCCAGCAGTGAGACTAGCGGGAGAAATGAGCAGTTCTTC.

In this sample, this clonotype turned up many times. The gene calls are TRBV20-1 and TRBJ2-7; D gene ambiguous. The CDR3 has 15 amino acids. V lost 5 bases, J lost 0 bases, and 17 bases lay in between. Germline loops: CDR1 DFQATT, CDR2 SNEGSKA (reference sequence). CDR3 coding DNA: TGCAGTGCTCGCCCCCTAGGTCTGGGCTCCTACGAGCAGTACTTC. This gives the protein CSARPLGLGSYEQYF.

This clonotype has a handful of counts. This rearrangement joins TRBV20-1 to TRBJ1-4; TRBD1 might be the D (5 bases). The CDR3 is 14 residues long. Germline CDR1 reads DFQATT; CDR2 reads SNEGSKA (reference sequence). V lost 1 base and J 8 bases, leaving 14 bases between the germline ends. This CDR3 reads CSARGRGGREKLFF. CDR3 DNA: TGCAGTGCTAGAGGTCGGGGGGGAAGGGAAAAACTGTTTTTT.